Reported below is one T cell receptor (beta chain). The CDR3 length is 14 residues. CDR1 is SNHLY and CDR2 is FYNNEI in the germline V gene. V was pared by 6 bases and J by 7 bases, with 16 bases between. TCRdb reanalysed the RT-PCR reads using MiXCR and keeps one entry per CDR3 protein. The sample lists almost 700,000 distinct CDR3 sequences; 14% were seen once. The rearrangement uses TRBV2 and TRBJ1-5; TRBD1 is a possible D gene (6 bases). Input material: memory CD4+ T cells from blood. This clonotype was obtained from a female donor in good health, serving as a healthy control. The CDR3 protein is CASRVEGVRQPQHF. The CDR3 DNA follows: TGTGCCAGCAGAGTCGAGGGGGTCAGGCAGCCCCAGCATTTT.